The rows below give T cell receptor beta chains drawn from one sample of a study of blood T cell repertoires in COVID-19. Sequencing was performed with immunoSEQ multiplex PCR; in TCRdb, only in-frame clones are kept and a portion is missing. The table lists about 33,000 clones, around 88% of them singletons. The sample consisted of peripheral blood. The origin of the receptors is a human donor in a cohort sampled during active COVID-19. The CDR3 runs from the conserved cysteine through the conserved F or W. Each record gives: J gene, V gene, D gene, clone size, CDR3 protein, CDR3 DNA. The D gene is left open where the match is weak. The size entry is marked missing in some rows and otherwise reads once, few, many or a size class.

>TRBJ2-1|TRBV7-9|TRBD2|few
CASSFVRGGYNEQFF
TGTGCCAGCAGCTTCGTACGGGGGGGTTACAATGAGCAGTTCTTC
>TRBJ1-3|TRBV5-1|TRBD1|once
CASSLGGGQALSGNTIYF
TGCGCCAGCAGCTTGGGGGGGGGACAGGCCCTCTCTGGAAACACCATATATTTT
>TRBJ2-5|TRBV6-2/TRBV6-3|TRBD2|.
CASSTPSGGQETQYF
TGTGCCAGCAGCACTCCTAGCGGGGGCCAAGAGACCCAGTACTTC
>TRBJ2-5|TRBV15|TRBD2|.
CATRQELAGGRQETQYF
TGTGCCACCCGTCAGGAATTAGCGGGAGGCCGGCAAGAGACCCAGTACTTC
>TRBJ2-4|TRBV11-2|TRBD2|.
CASSLVTSAKNIQYF
TGTGCCAGCAGCTTAGTGACTAGCGCCAAAAACATTCAGTACTTC
>TRBJ2-5|TRBV5-1|TRBD1|.
CASSLETDRMAQYF
TGCGCCAGCAGCTTGGAGACGGACAGGATGGCCCAGTACTTC
>TRBJ2-3|TRBV27|.|.
CASTKTGTQYF
TGTGCCAGCACTAAAACCGGTACGCAGTATTTT
>TRBJ2-7|TRBV6-5|TRBD1|.
CASSQGQSHYEQYF
TGTGCCAGCAGTCAGGGACAGAGCCACTACGAGCAGTACTTC
>TRBJ1-5|TRBV12-3/TRBV12-4|.|.
CASSPDRGQPQHF
TGTGCCAGCAGCCCGGACAGAGGACAGCCCCAGCATTTT
>TRBJ2-1|TRBV11-2|.|once
CASSLNFRTAYNEQFF
TGTGCCAGCAGCTTAAATTTTAGGACAGCTTACAATGAGCAGTTCTTC
>TRBJ1-6|TRBV7-3|.|once
CASSSSGGNSPLHF
TGTGCCAGCAGCTCCTCCGGGGGAAATTCACCCCTCCACTTT
>TRBJ2-3|TRBV27|TRBD1|.
CASSPDRGATDTQYF
TGTGCCAGCAGTCCGGACAGGGGCGCCACAGATACGCAGTATTTT
>TRBJ2-2|TRBV9|TRBD2|.
CASSPYMVAGGPGTGELFF
TGTGCCAGCAGCCCCTATATGGTAGCGGGAGGGCCGGGCACCGGGGAGCTGTTTTTT
>TRBJ1-1|TRBV3-1/TRBV3-2|.|.
CASSHGGMNTEAFF
TGTGCCAGCAGCCATGGCGGGATGAACACTGAAGCTTTCTTT
>TRBJ1-3|TRBV25-1|.|.
CASSDGSGGRNTIYF
TGTGCCAGCAGTGACGGGAGTGGCGGGAGAAACACCATATATTTT
>TRBJ2-3|TRBV10-3|TRBD2|.
CAISGARRGAHTDTQYF
TGTGCCATCAGTGGGGCTAGGCGGGGGGCGCACACAGATACGCAGTATTTT
>TRBJ2-3|TRBV7-9|TRBD2|.
CASSFGRAIGDTQYF
TGTGCCAGCAGCTTTGGGAGGGCCATTGGGGATACGCAGTATTTT
>TRBJ1-2|TRBV5-1|TRBD1|.
CASSWAGQGDYGYTF
TGCGCCAGCAGCTGGGCGGGACAGGGTGACTATGGCTACACCTTC
>TRBJ2-6|TRBV24-1|TRBD1|.
CATSGPGTGRSGANVLTF
TGTGCCACCAGTGGTCCGGGGACAGGGAGATCTGGGGCCAACGTCCTGACTTTC
>TRBJ2-5|TRBV21-1|.|.
CASSKDPSGRAQETQYF
TGTGCCAGCAGCAAAGATCCTAGCGGGAGGGCCCAAGAGACCCAGTACTTC
>TRBJ1-1|TRBV2|TRBD1|.
CASRRTGGLTEAFF
TGTGCCAGCAGAAGGACAGGGGGCCTGACTGAAGCTTTCTTT
>TRBJ1-6|TRBV28|TRBD1|few
CASEGRPLTGPYRALHF
TGTGCCAGCGAGGGCCGTCCCTTGACAGGGCCCTATCGAGCCCTCCACTTT
>TRBJ2-5|TRBV7-7|.|.
CASSLLQGGQETQYF
TGTGCTAGCAGCTTGCTCCAGGGGGGCCAAGAGACCCAGTACTTC
>TRBJ2-3|TRBV25-1|TRBD2|.
CASSEGRGALTDTQYF
TGTGCCAGCAGTGAGGGGCGGGGGGCCCTCACAGATACGCAGTATTTT
>TRBJ2-5|TRBV3-1/TRBV3-2|.|.
CASSQDPGLSGETQYF
TGTGCCAGCAGCCAAGACCCGGGACTCTCGGGGGAGACCCAGTACTTC
>TRBJ1-3|TRBV9|TRBD1|.
CASSVGSGTGASSGNTIYF
TGTGCCAGCAGCGTCGGTTCCGGGACAGGGGCGAGCTCTGGAAACACCATATATTTT
>TRBJ2-7|TRBV6-6|TRBD1|.
CASSLIGTDRSPGF
TGTGCCAGCAGTTTAATAGGGACAGACCGGAGCCCGGGATTC
>TRBJ2-7|TRBV10-1|TRBD1|.
CASSEGTGTYEQYF
TGCGCCAGCAGTGAGGGGACAGGAACCTACGAGCAGTACTTC
>TRBJ1-4|TRBV19|.|.
CASSMPEGGEKLFF
TGTGCCAGTAGTATGCCTGAAGGGGGTGAAAAACTGTTTTTT
>TRBJ2-7|TRBV7-6|TRBD1|.
CASGGQPSYEQYF
TGTGCCAGCGGGGGACAGCCCTCCTACGAGCAGTACTTC
>TRBJ2-7|TRBV21-1|.|.
CASTMTSRDYEQYF
TGTGCCAGCACCATGACATCCCGGGACTACGAGCAGTACTTC
>TRBJ1-1|TRBV6-6|TRBD1|.
CASRPGQGRAFF
TGTGCCAGCAGACCCGGACAGGGAAGGGCTTTCTTT
>TRBJ2-2|TRBV19|.|.
CATGLYELFF
TGTGCCACAGGGCTTTATGAGCTGTTTTTT
>TRBJ1-1|TRBV6-5|.|.
CASGQDYTEAFF
TGTGCCAGCGGGCAGGACTACACTGAAGCTTTCTTT
>TRBJ2-7|TRBV2|TRBD1|.
CASTGQGVTGEQYF
TGTGCCAGCACCGGACAGGGGGTTACAGGGGAGCAGTACTTC
>TRBJ2-3|TRBV11-2|.|.
CASSRRDILRTDTQYF
TGTGCCAGCAGCCGACGGGACATCCTCCGCACAGATACGCAGTATTTT
>TRBJ2-5|TRBV21-1|.|.
CASSKDPRESQETQYF
TGTGCCAGCAGCAAAGACCCCCGGGAGAGCCAAGAGACCCAGTACTTC
>TRBJ2-1|TRBV5-8|TRBD2|.
CASSLAAGGFNEQFF
TGTGCCAGCAGCTTGGCAGCGGGGGGATTCAATGAGCAGTTCTTC
>TRBJ2-7|TRBV27|.|.
CASSLGGGPKEQYF
TGTGCCAGCAGTTTAGGGGGGGGCCCAAAGGAGCAGTACTTC
>TRBJ1-2|TRBV2|.|.
CASREGEGDRGYTF
TGTGCCAGCAGGGAGGGGGAGGGGGATCGTGGCTACACCTTC
>TRBJ2-6|TRBV7-8|TRBD1|.
CASSSRVGQQPVSGANVLTF
TGTGCCAGCAGCTCGAGGGTGGGACAGCAACCGGTATCTGGGGCCAACGTCCTGACTTTC